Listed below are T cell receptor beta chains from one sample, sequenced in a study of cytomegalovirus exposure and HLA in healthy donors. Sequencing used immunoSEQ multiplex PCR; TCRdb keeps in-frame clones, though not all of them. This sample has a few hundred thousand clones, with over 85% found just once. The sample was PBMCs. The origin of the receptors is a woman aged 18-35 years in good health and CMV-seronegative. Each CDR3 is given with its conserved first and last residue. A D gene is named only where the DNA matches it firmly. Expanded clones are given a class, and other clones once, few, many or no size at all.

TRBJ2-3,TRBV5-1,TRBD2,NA,CASSLGLASSADTQYF,TGCGCCAGCAGCTTGGGACTAGCTTCTTCTGCAGATACGCAGTATTTT
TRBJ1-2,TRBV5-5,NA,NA,CASSPRTDYGYTF,TGTGCCAGCAGCCCTCGAACAGACTATGGCTACACCTTC
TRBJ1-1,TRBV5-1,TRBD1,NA,CASSLAGQGEAFF,TGCGCCAGCAGCTTGGCCGGACAGGGTGAAGCTTTCTTT
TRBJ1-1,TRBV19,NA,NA,CASTLDRGTAWSTEAFF,TGTGCCAGTACCCTAGATCGGGGGACGGCCTGGAGCACTGAAGCTTTCTTT
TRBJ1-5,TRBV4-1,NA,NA,CASSQFPGLSNQPQHF,TGCGCCAGCAGCCAATTCCCGGGACTAAGCAATCAGCCCCAGCATTTT
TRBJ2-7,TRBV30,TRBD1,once,CAWRPPPGQGAYEQYF,TGTGCCTGGAGGCCGCCCCCGGGACAGGGCGCCTACGAGCAGTACTTC
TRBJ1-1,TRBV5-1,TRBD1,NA,CASSSIQGDTEAFF,TGCGCCAGCAGCTCAATACAGGGGGACACTGAAGCTTTCTTT
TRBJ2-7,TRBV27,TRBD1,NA,CASSTGAGHYEQYF,TGTGCCAGTTCCACAGGGGCGGGTCACTACGAGCAGTACTTC
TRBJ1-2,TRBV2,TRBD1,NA,CASSGPPGGNYGYTF,TGTGCCAGCAGTGGTCCCCCAGGGGGTAACTATGGCTACACCTTC
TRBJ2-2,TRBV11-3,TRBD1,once,CASSDGTGDGGELFF,TGTGCCAGCAGCGACGGGACAGGGGATGGAGGGGAGCTGTTTTTT
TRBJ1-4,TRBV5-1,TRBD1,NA,CASRPGGGEKLFF,TGCGCCAGCCGACCAGGGGGCGGAGAAAAACTGTTTTTT
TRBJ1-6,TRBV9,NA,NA,CASSVEWGGGSPLHF,TGTGCCAGCAGCGTAGAGTGGGGGGGTGGTTCACCCCTCCACTTT
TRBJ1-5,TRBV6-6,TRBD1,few,CASRRTQGAVQPQHF,TGTGCCAGCAGGCGCACACAGGGGGCGGTTCAGCCCCAGCATTTT
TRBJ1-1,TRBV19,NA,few,CASDGGFVAFF,TGTGCCAGTGATGGGGGGTTCGTAGCTTTCTTT
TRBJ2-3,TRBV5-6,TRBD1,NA,CASSFRTGKTDTQYF,TGTGCCAGCAGCTTCCGGACAGGGAAGACAGATACGCAGTATTTT
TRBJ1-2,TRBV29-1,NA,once,CSVGGTDYGYTF,TGCAGCGTCGGCGGGACGGATTATGGCTACACCTTC
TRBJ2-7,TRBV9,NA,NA,CASSVGRGGYEQYF,TGTGCCAGCAGCGTAGGAAGGGGAGGCTACGAGCAGTACTTC